The entry below gives a single T cell receptor (beta chain) sequence along with its context. Profiling relied on immunoSEQ multiplex PCR, and the TCRdb table lists in-frame clones only, not all of them. The profile shows about 4,700 clones, roughly 80% of them singletons. This sample was included in a study of T cell repertoires in ileal Crohn's disease. CDR1 is MDHEN, CDR2 SYDVKM, per germline. CDR3 length: 14 residues. Sequenced material: ileal tissue. The rearrangement links TRBV28 to TRBJ2-2; D uncertain. The J call may be incorrect, as the DNA end agrees better with TRBJ1-3. The receptor's source is an adult with Crohn's disease. The CDR3 DNA sequence: TGTGCCAGCAGTCTAAGGGCAGCCGGGAACACCATATATTTT. Encoded protein: CASSLRAAGNTIYF.